Each of the 30 T cell receptor beta chains below was sequenced from the same sample in a study of T cells in Graves' hyperthyroidism and ophthalmopathy. Amplified TCR beta CDR3 regions derived from RNA transcripts. First-round RT-PCR with HTBI primers amplified the TCR CDR3 region. TCRdb used MiXCR to reprocess the multiplex PCR reads, holding one entry per CDR3 protein. The table shows approximately 740,000 distinct CDR3 sequences, with 14% occurring only once. The sequenced sample was blood. All receptors come from a woman aged 18-29 years with Graves' hyperthyroidism.

This clonotype was recorded at least ten times. Here the CDR3 reads CASSQDREGWEQYF. DNA for the CDR3: TGCGCCAGCAGCCAAGACCGTGAGGGTTGGGAGCAGTACTTC. The V gene is TRBV4-3, the J gene TRBJ2-7; a possible D gene is TRBD2 (5 bases). In germline, CDR1 is LGHNA, CDR2 YSLEER. V was cut by 0 bases and J by 7 bases, with 13 bases left in between. CDR3 size: 14 residues.

Ten or more counts support this clonotype. CDR3 bases: TGTGCCAGCAGCTTAAATGGTGGGAGCTCCTACAATGAGCAGTTCTTC. Its protein product is CASSLNGGSSYNEQFF. This chain joins TRBV7-3 and TRBJ2-1; the D gene is possibly TRBD2 (5 bases). Per the germline V gene, CDR1 is SGHTA and CDR2 is FQGTGA. V was shortened by 1 base and J by 0 bases, with 10 bases between the two germline ends. The CDR3 sequence is 16 residues long.

The V and J genes are TRBV6-2 or TRBV6-3 and TRBJ2-1; 11 nucleotides match TRBD2. The CDR3 covers 17 residues. Unmatched junction bases numbered 13, after V lost 5 bases and J lost 7 bases. Germline V gene sequence: CDR1 MNHEY, CDR2 SVGEGT. The CDR3 coding sequence is TGTGCCAGCAGTCCTCAGACTAGCGGGATGAGGTGGAATGAGCAGTTCTTC. Protein product: CASSPQTSGMRWNEQFF.

This clonotype has just a few counts. This chain uses TRBV4-1 with TRBJ1-2; 8 bases line up with TRBD1. The CDR3 is 15 amino acids. Per germline, CDR1 MGHRA and CDR2 YSYEKL. V trimming: 3 bases; J trimming: 3 bases; junction bases outside the gene matches: 6. The CDR3 loop is CASSHRDRQDYGYTF. The DNA of the CDR3 is TGCGCCAGCAGCCACCGGGACAGGCAAGACTATGGCTACACCTTC.

Ten or more counts support this clonotype. This chain uses TRBV2 with TRBJ2-7; D is possibly TRBD1 or TRBD2 (5 bases each). The CDR3 extends over 14 amino acids. Per the germline V gene, CDR1 is SNHLY and CDR2 is FYNNEI. Trimming stripped 8 bases from V and 4 bases from J, with 18 bases between. The CDR3 DNA is TGTGCCAGCGGAGGCTCAGGGCTCTTTTACGAGCAGTACTTC. It specifies CASGGSGLFYEQYF.

This clonotype occurred many times. J is TRBJ2-7 and V is TRBV7-2; TRBD2 agrees at 7 bases. The CDR3 covers 16 residues. CDR1 and CDR2 (germline): SGHTA, FQGNSA. Trimming took 6 bases from V and 2 from J; bases not matched to a gene: 13. CDR3 residues: CASSPFGGGVTYEQYF. CDR3 DNA sequence: TGTGCCAGCAGTCCCTTCGGCGGGGGAGTAACCTACGAGCAGTACTTC.

The gene calls are TRBV24-1 and TRBJ2-7; tentatively, D is TRBD1 or TRBD2 (5 bases each). The V gene lost 9 bases and the J gene lost 0 bases, with 11 bases spanning the gap. The CDR3 contains 13 residues. Germline loops: CDR1 KGHDR, CDR2 SFDVKD. CDR3 coding DNA: TGTGCCACCTCTCCGGGGACCTCCTACGAGCAGTACTTC. Residues: CATSPGTSYEQYF.

The V call is TRBV24-1, the J call TRBJ2-5, with TRBD2 matching 12 bases. The length of the CDR3 is 16 residues. J gave up 4 bases and V 0 bases, and 2 bases lay outside the gene matches. CDR1 and CDR2 (germline): KGHDR, SFDVKD. The CDR3 spells CATSDLTSGRSETQYF. The CDR3 coding sequence is TGTGCCACCAGTGATTTGACTAGCGGGAGGTCAGAGACCCAGTACTTC.

This clonotype was seen ten or more times. The rearrangement joins TRBV20-1 to TRBJ1-5, with a tentative D call TRBD1 (6 bases). The CDR3 sequence is 12 residues long. CDR1 is DFQATT, CDR2 SNEGSKA, per germline (reference sequence). Trimming took 6 bases from V and 5 from J, leaving 11 bases between them. DNA of the CDR3: TGCAGTGCCGAGGGGGGGTATCAGCCCCAGCATTTT. Amino acid sequence: CSAEGGYQPQHF.

The table lists this clonotype with a few counts. The chain combines TRBV14 with TRBJ2-3; D is ambiguous. Germline CDR1 SGHDN, CDR2 FVKESK. The CDR3 loop spans 17 amino acids. V was shortened by 0 bases and J by 4 bases, with 17 bases between the two germline ends. As DNA, the CDR3 is TGTGCCAGCAGCCAAGATCGTTGGAGTAGTCGGGCAGATACGCAGTATTTT. Protein product: CASSQDRWSSRADTQYF.

This chain uses TRBV6-2 or TRBV6-3 with TRBJ2-5; 8 nucleotides match TRBD2. The assigned J gene may be wrong: the sequence end matches TRBJ2-1 better. Germline V lookup: CDR1 MNHEY, CDR2 SVGEGT. The CDR3 spans 12 residues. The CDR3 bases are TGTGCCAGCAGTTTAGGAGCGGGAGACCAGTTCTTC. As protein: CASSLGAGDQFF.

The rearrangement links TRBV20-1 to TRBJ1-6; unclear D gene. V lost 5 bases, J lost 10 bases, and 27 bases lay in between. Looked up from germline, CDR1 is DFQATT and CDR2 is SNEGSKA (reference sequence). The CDR3 totals 17 residues. Here the CDR3 reads CSALPWALSERNSPLHF. CDR3 nucleotide sequence: TGCAGTGCTTTGCCTTGGGCCCTTTCAGAAAGAAACTCACCCCTCCACTTT.

This clonotype has only a few counts. The gene calls are TRBV7-6 and TRBJ2-3, with D possibly TRBD2 on 5 matching bases. The CDR3 has 15 residues. Germline CDR1 is SGHVS and CDR2 is FNYEAQ. V was clipped by 0 bases and J by 0 bases, with 7 bases between them. CDR3 protein: CASSLAWRSTDTQYF. Here the CDR3 DNA reads TGTGCCAGCAGCTTAGCTTGGAGGAGCACAGATACGCAGTATTTT.

There are a few counts of this clonotype. The chain employs TRBV10-3 and TRBJ2-3; no clear D gene. The V gene lost 7 bases and the J gene lost 6 bases, with 14 bases spanning the gap. This CDR3 is built from 13 residues. Germline V gene lookup returns CDR1 ENHRY and CDR2 SYGVKD. The CDR3 region is CAINTPPRDTQYF. The DNA for the CDR3 is TGTGCCATCAACACCCCACCCAGGGATACGCAGTATTTT.

The chain is built from TRBV7-3 and TRBJ1-1; D uncertain. Trimming pared 1 base from V and 3 bases from J, leaving 12 bases between. The germline CDR1 and CDR2 sequences are SGHTA and FQGTGA. The CDR3 covers 15 residues. The CDR3, as DNA: TGTGCCAGCAGCTTAAAAGTTTTCCGGGACACTGAAGCTTTCTTT. This encodes CASSLKVFRDTEAFF. Full variable domain (missing parts from reference TRBV7-3 and TRBJ1-1): GAGVSQTPSNKVTEKGKYVELRCDPISGHTALYWYRQSLGQGPEFLIYFQGTGAADDSGLPNDRFFAVRPEGSVSTLKIQRTERGDSAVYLCASSLKVFRDTEAFFGQGTRLTVV.

Many counts were recorded for this clonotype. V usage is TRBV3-1 and J usage is TRBJ2-7; D may correspond to TRBD1 or TRBD2 (5 bases each). The V end lost 1 base, the J end lost 3 bases, and 13 bases lay between the germline ends. This CDR3 spans 15 amino acids. Germline lookup yields CDR1 LGHDT and CDR2 YNNKEL (reference sequence). CDR3 nucleotide sequence: TGTGCCAGCAGCCAAGTGACGGGAAGGGGCTACGAGCAGTACTTC. Its protein product is CASSQVTGRGYEQYF.

The rearrangement links TRBV3-1 to TRBJ2-1, with 9 bases that match TRBD1. Unmatched junction bases numbered 9, after V lost 4 bases and J lost 8 bases. The CDR3 spans 15 residues. In germline, CDR1 is LGHDT, CDR2 YNNKEL (reference sequence). CDR3 bases: TGTGCCAGCAGCCTCCCGGACAGGGGAAGGGATGAGCAGTTCTTC. It is translated as CASSLPDRGRDEQFF.

This clonotype was counted many times. This chain connects TRBV7-3 to TRBJ2-1, with TRBD1 matching 7 bases. Unmatched junction bases numbered 10, after V lost 5 bases and J lost 6 bases. CDR3 length: 15 residues. Germline assignment: CDR1 SGHTA and CDR2 FQGTGA. In nucleotides, the CDR3 is TGTGCCAGCAGCCCACGACAGGGAACCGCCAATGAGCAGTTCTTC. Translation: CASSPRQGTANEQFF.

The chain uses TRBV5-1 and TRBJ1-1, with D uncertain. The CDR3 is 16 amino acids. Germline CDR1 and CDR2: SGHRS and YFSETQ. The V gene lost 2 bases and the J gene lost 7 bases, with 21 bases spanning the gap. CDR3 in DNA: TGCGCCAGCAGCTTAGAGCAGGTCACCCGAACGGGTGAAGCTTTCTTT. Protein: CASSLEQVTRTGEAFF.

This clonotype appeared many times. The rearrangement links TRBV5-1 to TRBJ2-7; no clear D. The CDR3 extends over 15 amino acids. CDR1 is SGHRS and CDR2 is YFSETQ in the germline V gene. With 0 bases removed from V and 3 bases from J, the gap between germline ends came to 13 bases. The CDR3 here is CASSLGFAKIYEQYF. The CDR3 DNA reads as TGCGCCAGCAGCTTGGGCTTCGCCAAGATCTACGAGCAGTACTTC.

This clonotype was counted only a few times. The genes are TRBV27 and TRBJ2-2; unclear D gene. This CDR3 has 18 residues. The V end was cut by 0 bases, the J end by 0 bases, with 14 bases between. The germline gives CDR1 MNHEY, CDR2 SMNVEV (reference sequence). CDR3 amino acids: CASSLSNWYSSNTGELFF. The DNA for the CDR3 is TGTGCCAGCAGTTTATCGAATTGGTACAGTTCGAACACCGGGGAGCTGTTTTTT.

The sample holds many counts of this clonotype. The rearrangement uses TRBV6-6 and TRBJ2-7; TRBD1 is a possible D gene (6 bases). CDR1 is MNHNY, CDR2 SVGAGI, per germline (reference sequence). This CDR3 has 15 amino acids. V was clipped by 0 bases and J by 2 bases, with 11 bases between them. The CDR3 here is CASSYSVDRTYEQYF. The CDR3 DNA reads as TGTGCCAGCAGTTACTCGGTGGACAGAACCTACGAGCAGTACTTC.

For this clonotype: A much larger clone lies a single base off, so this may be a read error. The conserved closing phenylalanine or tryptophan is absent in this CDR3, likely reflecting a read error. The rearrangement links TRBV5-1 to TRBJ2-3; 8 nucleotides match TRBD2. With V trimmed by 1 base and J by 1 base, 5 bases remained unmatched. This CDR3 region has 16 residues. Germline V gene lookup returns CDR1 SGHRS and CDR2 YFSETQ. The CDR3 nucleotides are TGCGCCAGCAGCTTGAATAGCGGGAAAGGCACAGATACGCAGTATCTT. Protein product: CASSLNSGKGTDTQYL.

This clonotype was found a few times. The genes are TRBV5-4 and TRBJ2-3, with 12 nucleotides matching TRBD2. The CDR3 is made up of 17 amino acids. The germline V gene has CDR1 SGHNT and CDR2 YYREEE (reference sequence). V was clipped by 0 bases and J by 1 base; unmatched bases: 3. CDR3 nucleotides: TGTGCCAGCAGCTTGGGACTAGCGGGAGAAGGCACAGATACGCAGTATTTT. Amino acids: CASSLGLAGEGTDTQYF.

This clonotype was detected many times. V gene TRBV20-1 combines with J gene TRBJ1-5, with 7 bases aligning to TRBD1. CDR1 is DFQATT and CDR2 is SNEGSKA in the germline V gene (reference sequence). V lost 2 bases, J lost 5 bases, and 9 bases stayed unmatched. The CDR3 is 15 amino acids. CDR3 residues: CSARMRQGVHQPQHF. The CDR3 bases are TGCAGTGCTAGAATGCGGCAGGGGGTCCATCAGCCCCAGCATTTT.

This clonotype was seen a few times. The chain links TRBV29-1 to TRBJ2-1, with D unclear. V was pared by 2 bases and J by 10 bases, with 15 bases between. Germline V CDR1 and CDR2: SQVTM, ANQGSEA. CDR3 length: 13 amino acids. This CDR3 is CSVEPVGPFEQFF. In nucleotides, the CDR3 is TGCAGCGTTGAACCCGTTGGGCCCTTCGAGCAGTTCTTC.

This clonotype was observed many times. The CDR3 sequence: CASSLGVGTGLNTEAFF. The DNA for the CDR3 is TGCGCCAGCAGCTTGGGAGTCGGTACAGGATTGAACACTGAAGCTTTCTTT. This chain uses TRBV5-1 with TRBJ1-1, with D possibly being TRBD1 (5 bases). Trimming took 0 bases from V and 0 from J, leaving 15 bases between them. The germline CDR1 and CDR2 sequences are SGHRS and YFSETQ. CDR3 length: 17 residues.

This chain joins TRBV24-1 and TRBJ2-3, with D maybe TRBD1 (6 bases). There are 17 residues in the CDR3. V was clipped by 0 bases and J by 10 bases, with 22 bases between them. CDR1 is KGHDR and CDR2 is SFDVKD in the germline V gene. This CDR3 is CATSDLGSARGCRSQYF. The CDR3 coding sequence is TGTGCCACCAGTGATTTGGGGAGCGCTAGGGGGTGTAGGTCGCAGTATTTT.

The chain combines TRBV7-3 with TRBJ2-1, with D perhaps assigned TRBD1 or TRBD2 (5 bases each). V shed 5 bases and J shed 4 bases, with 9 bases lying between them. The CDR3 runs 13 residues. CDR1 is SGHTA and CDR2 is FQGTGA in the germline V gene. The CDR3 DNA follows: TGTGCCAGCAGCGGGGACCCTTACAATGAGCAGTTCTTC. Protein: CASSGDPYNEQFF.

This clonotype was recorded at least ten times. V is TRBV2 and J is TRBJ2-5; no reliable D call. Germline assignment: CDR1 SNHLY and CDR2 FYNNEI. The V end lost 11 bases, the J end lost 4 bases, and 11 bases lay between the germline ends. The CDR3 sequence is 11 residues long. As DNA, the CDR3 is TGTGCCTCAAACGTACTAGAGACCCAGTACTTC. Translating gives CASNVLETQYF.